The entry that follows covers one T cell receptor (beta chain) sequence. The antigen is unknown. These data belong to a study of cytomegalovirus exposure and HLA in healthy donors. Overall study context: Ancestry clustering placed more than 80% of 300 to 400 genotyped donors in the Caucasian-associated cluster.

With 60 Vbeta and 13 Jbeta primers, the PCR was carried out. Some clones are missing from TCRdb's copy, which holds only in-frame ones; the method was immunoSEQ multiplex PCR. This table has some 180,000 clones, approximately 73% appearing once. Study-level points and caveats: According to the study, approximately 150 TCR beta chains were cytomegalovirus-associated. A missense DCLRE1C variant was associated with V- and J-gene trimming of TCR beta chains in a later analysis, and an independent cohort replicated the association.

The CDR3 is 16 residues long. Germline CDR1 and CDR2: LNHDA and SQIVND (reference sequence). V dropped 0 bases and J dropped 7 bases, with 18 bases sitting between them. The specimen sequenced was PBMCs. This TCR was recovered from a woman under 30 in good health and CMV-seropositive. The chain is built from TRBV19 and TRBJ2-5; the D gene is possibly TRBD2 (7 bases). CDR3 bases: TGTGCCAGTAGTATAGATCTCTCACGGGGGGCCGTGACCCAGTACTTC. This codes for CASSIDLSRGAVTQYF.